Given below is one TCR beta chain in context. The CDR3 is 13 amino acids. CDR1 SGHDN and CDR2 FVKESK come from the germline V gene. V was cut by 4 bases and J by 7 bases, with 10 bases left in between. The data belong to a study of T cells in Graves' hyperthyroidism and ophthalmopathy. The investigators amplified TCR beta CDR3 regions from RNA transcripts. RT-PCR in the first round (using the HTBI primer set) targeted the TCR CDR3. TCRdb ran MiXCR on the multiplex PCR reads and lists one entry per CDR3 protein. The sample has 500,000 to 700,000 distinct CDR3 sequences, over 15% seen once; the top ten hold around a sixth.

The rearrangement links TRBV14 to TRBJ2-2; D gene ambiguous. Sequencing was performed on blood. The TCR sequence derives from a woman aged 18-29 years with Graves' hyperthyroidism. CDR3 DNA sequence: TGTGCCAGCAGCCGAGTCTTGTTCGGGGAGCTGTTTTTT. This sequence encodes CASSRVLFGELFF.